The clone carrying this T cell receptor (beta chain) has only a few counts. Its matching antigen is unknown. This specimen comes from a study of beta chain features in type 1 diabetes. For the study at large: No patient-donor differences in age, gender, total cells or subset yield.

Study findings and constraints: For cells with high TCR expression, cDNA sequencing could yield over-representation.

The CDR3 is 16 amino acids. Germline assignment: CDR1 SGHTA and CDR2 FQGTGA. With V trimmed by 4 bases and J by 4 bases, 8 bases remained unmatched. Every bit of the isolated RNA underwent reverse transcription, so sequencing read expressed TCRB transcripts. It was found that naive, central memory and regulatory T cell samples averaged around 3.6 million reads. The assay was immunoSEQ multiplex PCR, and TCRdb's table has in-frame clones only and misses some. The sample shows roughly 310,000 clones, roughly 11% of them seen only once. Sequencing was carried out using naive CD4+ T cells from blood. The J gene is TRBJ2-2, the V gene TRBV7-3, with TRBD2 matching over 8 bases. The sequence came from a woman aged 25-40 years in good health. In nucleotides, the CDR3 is TGTGCCAGCAGCTCTACGGGAGGGGGGCCCACCGGGGAGCTGTTTTTT. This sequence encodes CASSSTGGGPTGELFF.